The present T cell receptor beta chain was sequenced within a study of blood T cell repertoires in COVID-19. The V gene's germline CDR1 is SEHNR and CDR2 FQNEAQ (reference sequence). The germline V and J ends were trimmed by 4 bases and 7 bases, with 11 bases remaining between them. CDR3 length equals 14 residues. Measured with immunoSEQ multiplex PCR; TCRdb has only the in-frame clones, and not every one. The table records around 300,000 clones, approximately 86% of them present only once. The V gene is TRBV7-9, the J gene TRBJ1-6, with a weak D call TRBD1 (5 bases). The sequence derives from a woman aged 25 to 39 who had recovered from COVID-19. Sequenced: PBMCs or T cells enriched from blood (not recorded which). The CDR3 is CASSSSTANSPLHF. CDR3 coding DNA: TGTGCCAGCAGCTCCTCGACAGCGAATTCACCCCTCCACTTT.